A single sample gave rise to the 7 T cell receptor beta chains below, sequenced in a study of cytomegalovirus exposure and HLA in healthy donors. Primers: 60 Vbeta forward and 13 Jbeta reverse. The repertoire was sequenced with immunoSEQ multiplex PCR; TCRdb's copy has only in-frame clones and lacks some. Among about 140,000 clones listed, over 60% were seen once. Sequences were obtained from PBMCs. The source of these receptors is a male donor in good health and CMV-seropositive.

This clone appeared once. This chain joins TRBV7-6 and TRBJ2-1; no clear D. V was clipped by 3 bases and J by 4 bases, with 7 bases between them. The CDR3 totals 13 residues. CDR1 is SGHVS, CDR2 FNYEAQ, per germline. CDR3 coding DNA: TGTGCCAGCAGCTTCCCTGTTTACAATGAGCAGTTCTTC. Translated: CASSFPVYNEQFF.

The rearrangement uses TRBV7-6 and TRBJ1-4, with a weak D call TRBD1 (5 bases). This CDR3 is 14 amino acids long. Germline V gene lookup returns CDR1 SGHVS and CDR2 FNYEAQ. Trimming removed 5 bases at V and 0 bases at J, with 7 bases between. The CDR3 is CASSVTATNEKLFF. CDR3 bases: TGTGCCAGCAGCGTGACAGCAACTAATGAAAAACTGTTTTTT.

This chain connects TRBV7-8 to TRBJ2-7; 7 nucleotides agree with TRBD2. CDR1 is SGHVS, CDR2 FQNEAQ, per germline. This CDR3 has 15 amino acids. The V segment lost 5 bases and the J segment 3 bases; nucleotides outside the gene matches: 10. CDR3 sequence reads: CASSQSGALYYEQYF. For the CDR3, the DNA is TGTGCCAGCAGCCAAAGCGGGGCCCTGTACTACGAGCAGTACTTC.

This rearrangement joins TRBV5-1 to TRBJ2-7; 7 bases are a match to TRBD2. The germline V gene has CDR1 SGHRS and CDR2 YFSETQ. CDR3 length: 14 residues. V lost 6 bases to trimming and J lost 4 bases; unmatched junction nucleotides: 10. The CDR3, as DNA: TGCGCCAGCACCCCGGGGGAGCGGGGTTACGAGCAGTACTTC. Its protein is CASTPGERGYEQYF.

The V and J genes are TRBV19 and TRBJ1-6; D is uncertain. Trimming removed 3 bases from V and 7 bases from J, with 13 bases in between. Per the germline V gene, CDR1 is LNHDA and CDR2 is SQIVND (reference sequence). The CDR3 has 15 amino acids. The CDR3 reads CASSMRWVKNSPLHF. The DNA for the CDR3 is TGTGCCAGTAGTATGCGGTGGGTAAAGAATTCACCCCTCCACTTT.

CDR3 region: CASSLWGQGDEQYF. The CDR3 nucleotides are TGTGCCAGCAGCTTATGGGGACAGGGGGACGAGCAGTACTTC. The V and J genes are TRBV13 and TRBJ2-7, with TRBD1 identical over 11 bases. V lost 2 bases, J lost 5 bases, and 2 bases stayed unmatched. The CDR3 runs to 14 residues. Germline values: CDR1 PRHDT, CDR2 FYEKMQ (reference sequence).

On this clone: One end of the junction does not line up with germline, which may come from a read error. The chain combines TRBV27 with TRBJ2-7, with a tentative D call TRBD1 (6 bases). Germline V gene sequence: CDR1 MNHEY, CDR2 SMNVEV (reference sequence). The CDR3 loop spans 15 amino acids. The CDR3 reads CAGRSFGDKSYEQYF. CDR3 nucleotides: TGTGCCGGCAGATCATTCGGGGACAAGTCCTACGAGCAGTACTTC.